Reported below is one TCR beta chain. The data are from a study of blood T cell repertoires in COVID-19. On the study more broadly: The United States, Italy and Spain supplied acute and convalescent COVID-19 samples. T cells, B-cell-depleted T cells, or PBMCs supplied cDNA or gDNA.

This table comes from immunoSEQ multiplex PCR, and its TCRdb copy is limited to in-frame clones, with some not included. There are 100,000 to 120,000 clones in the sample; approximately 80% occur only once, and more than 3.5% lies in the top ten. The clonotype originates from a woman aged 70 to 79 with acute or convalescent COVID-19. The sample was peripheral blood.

The CDR3 sequence is CASSSYRGRNEKLFF. The CDR3 bases are TGCGCCAGCAGCTCCTACAGGGGCCGTAATGAAAAACTGTTTTTT. The genes are TRBV5-1 and TRBJ1-4, with 7 bases fitting TRBD1. The J segment lost 4 bases and the V segment lost 3 bases, leaving 6 bases of the junction unmatched. Germline CDR1 and CDR2: SGHRS and YFSETQ. The CDR3 is made up of 15 amino acids.